The clone carrying this T cell receptor (beta chain) was counted many times. The antigen is unknown. These data come from a study of human T cells and chemical hapten exposure. Across the whole study: The study sensitized with 2% DPC on a 2 cm by 2 cm patch of upper inner arm skin. All through the approximately 22-week study, the scalp of each patient received diphenylcyclopropenone doses weekly.

Methods used by the authors: The median was roughly 95,000 TCRs per sample, ranging about 20,000 to 690,600. A single record per CDR3 protein comes from TCRdb applying MiXCR to the RACE reads. These V and J calls are TCRdb output, not the study's own analysis. The sample yields tens of thousands of distinct CDR3 sequences, roughly a tenth seen once. Findings of the study overall: TCRs whose frequency exceeded 1 in 1000 remained the same following DPC sensitization.

Time point reported: patch test 1, 2 weeks after DPC sensitization. Treatment meaning: therapeutic diphenylcyclopropenone sensitization with weekly scalp DPC. This CDR3 has 16 amino acids. The V gene end was trimmed by 6 bases and the J gene end by 2 bases; junction bases not matched to a gene: 9. Per germline, CDR1 SGHTA and CDR2 FQGTGA. The sequence came from a woman in her forties or fifties with alopecia areata. Some clones in this sample may be carry-over from other donors' samples. The chain couples TRBV7-3 to TRBJ2-2; TRBD1 matches 7 bases. The sequences come from whole blood, collected in connection with sensitization to the hapten diphenylcyclopropenone (DPC). The CDR3 DNA reads TGTGCCAGCAGGCTTCCGGGACAGAGAAACACCGGGGAGCTGTTTTTT. Translated: CASRLPGQRNTGELFF.